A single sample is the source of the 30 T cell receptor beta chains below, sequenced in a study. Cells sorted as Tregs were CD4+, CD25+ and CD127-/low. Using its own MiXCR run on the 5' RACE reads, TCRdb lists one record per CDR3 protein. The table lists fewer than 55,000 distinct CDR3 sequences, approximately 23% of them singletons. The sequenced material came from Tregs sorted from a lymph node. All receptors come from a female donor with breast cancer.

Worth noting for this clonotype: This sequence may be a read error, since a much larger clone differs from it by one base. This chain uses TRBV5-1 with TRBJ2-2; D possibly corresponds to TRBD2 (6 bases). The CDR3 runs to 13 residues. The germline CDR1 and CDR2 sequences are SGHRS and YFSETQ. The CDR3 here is CANSGGVTGELFF. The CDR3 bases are TGCGCCAACAGCGGAGGGGTCACCGGGGAGCTGTTTTTT.

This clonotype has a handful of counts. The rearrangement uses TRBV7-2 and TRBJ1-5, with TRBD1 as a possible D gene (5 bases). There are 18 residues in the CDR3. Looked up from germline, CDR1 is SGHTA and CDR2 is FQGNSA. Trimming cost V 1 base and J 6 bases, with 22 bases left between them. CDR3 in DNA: TGTGCCAGCAGCTTAGACAGAAGCGTCAGGGATGGGGTTCAGCCCCAGCATTTT. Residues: CASSLDRSVRDGVQPQHF. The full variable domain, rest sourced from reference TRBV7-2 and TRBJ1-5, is GAGVSQSPSNKVTEKGKDVELRCDPISGHTALYWYRQSLGQGLEFLIYFQGNSAPDKSGLPSDRFSAERTGGSVSTLTIQRTQQEDSAVYLCASSLDRSVRDGVQPQHFGDGTRLSIL.

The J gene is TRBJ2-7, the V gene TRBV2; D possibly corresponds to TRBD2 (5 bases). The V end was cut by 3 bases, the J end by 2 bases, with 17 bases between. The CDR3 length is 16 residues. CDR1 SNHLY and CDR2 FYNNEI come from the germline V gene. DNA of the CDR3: TGTGCCAGCAGTGATAAAGCGGCTTTTAACCCCTACGAGCAGTACTTC. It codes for CASSDKAAFNPYEQYF.

CDR3 nucleotide sequence: TGCGCCAGCAGCTTGTCCGACAGGATCCAAGAGACCCAGTACTTC. Its translation: CASSLSDRIQETQYF. The chain combines TRBV5-1 with TRBJ2-5; D is perhaps TRBD1 (6 bases). CDR3 length: 15 residues. The V end was cut by 1 base, the J end by 1 base, with 11 bases between. In germline, CDR1 is SGHRS, CDR2 YFSETQ.

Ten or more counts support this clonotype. In DNA form, the CDR3 reads TGCGCCAGCAGCCAAGTGTCGGGCGGCAAAGAGACCCAGTACTTC. Translated: CASSQVSGGKETQYF. The chain links TRBV4-1 to TRBJ2-5, with D uncertain. Germline CDR1 reads MGHRA; CDR2 reads YSYEKL. V was shortened by 1 base and J by 3 bases, with 12 bases between the two germline ends. The CDR3 spans 15 residues.

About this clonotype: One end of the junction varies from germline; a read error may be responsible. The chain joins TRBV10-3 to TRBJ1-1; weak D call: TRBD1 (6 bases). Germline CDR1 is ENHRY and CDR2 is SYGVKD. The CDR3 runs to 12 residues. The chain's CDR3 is CAISEQGTETFF. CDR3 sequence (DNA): TGTGCCATCAGTGAGCAGGGGACTGAAACTTTCTTT.

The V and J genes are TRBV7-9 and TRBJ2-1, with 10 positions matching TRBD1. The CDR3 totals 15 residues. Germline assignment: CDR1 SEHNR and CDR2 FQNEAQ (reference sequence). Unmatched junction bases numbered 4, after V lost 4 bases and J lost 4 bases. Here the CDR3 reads CASSWGQGTYNEQFF. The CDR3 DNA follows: TGTGCCAGCAGCTGGGGACAGGGGACATACAATGAGCAGTTCTTC.

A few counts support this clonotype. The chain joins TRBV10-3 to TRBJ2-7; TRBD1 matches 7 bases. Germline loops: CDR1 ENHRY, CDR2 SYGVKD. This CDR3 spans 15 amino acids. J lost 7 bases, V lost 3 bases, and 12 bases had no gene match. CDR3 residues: CAISETGQSVREQYF. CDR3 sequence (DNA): TGTGCCATCAGTGAAACGGGACAGTCAGTTCGGGAGCAGTACTTC.

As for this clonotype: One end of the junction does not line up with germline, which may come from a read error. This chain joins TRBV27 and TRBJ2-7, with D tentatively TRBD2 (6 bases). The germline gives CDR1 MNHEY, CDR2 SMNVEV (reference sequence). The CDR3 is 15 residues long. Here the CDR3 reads CASSLTGLANYERYF. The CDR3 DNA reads TGTGCCAGCAGTTTAACGGGACTTGCTAACTACGAGCGGTACTTC.

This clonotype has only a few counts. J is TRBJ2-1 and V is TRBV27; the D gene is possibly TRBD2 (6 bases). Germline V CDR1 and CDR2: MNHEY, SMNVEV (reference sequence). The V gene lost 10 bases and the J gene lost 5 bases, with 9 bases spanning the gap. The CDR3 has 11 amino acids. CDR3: CATRGNNEQFF. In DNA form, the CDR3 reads TGTGCCACCCGGGGGAACAATGAGCAGTTCTTC.

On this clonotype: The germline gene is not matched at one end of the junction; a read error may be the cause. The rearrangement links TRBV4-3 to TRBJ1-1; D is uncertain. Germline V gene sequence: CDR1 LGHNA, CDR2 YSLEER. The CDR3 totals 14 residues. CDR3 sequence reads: CASSQDVGRYEVFF. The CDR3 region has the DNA TGCGCCAGCAGCCAAGATGTAGGACGATATGAAGTTTTCTTT.

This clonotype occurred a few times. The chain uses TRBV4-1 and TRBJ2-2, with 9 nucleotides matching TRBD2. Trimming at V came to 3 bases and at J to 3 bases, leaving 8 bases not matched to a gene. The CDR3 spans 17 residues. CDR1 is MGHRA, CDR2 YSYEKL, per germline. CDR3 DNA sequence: TGCGCCAGCAGCCAGGGTGGGCTAGCGGGGCACACCGGGGAGCTGTTTTTT. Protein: CASSQGGLAGHTGELFF.

The CDR3 protein is CASSLAGTGDYNEQFF. The CDR3 coding sequence is TGTGCCAGCAGCTTAGCTGGGACAGGGGACTACAATGAGCAGTTCTTC. V is TRBV11-2 and J is TRBJ2-1; TRBD1 matches at 10 bases. Germline V CDR1 and CDR2: SGHAT, FQNNGV. V trimming: 1 base; J trimming: 3 bases; junction bases outside the gene matches: 3. There are 16 residues in the CDR3.

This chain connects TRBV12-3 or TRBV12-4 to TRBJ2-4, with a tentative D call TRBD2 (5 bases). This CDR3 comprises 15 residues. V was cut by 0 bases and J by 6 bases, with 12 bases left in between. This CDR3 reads CASSLAPRRSNIQYF. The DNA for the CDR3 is TGTGCCAGCAGTTTAGCCCCCAGGAGGTCAAACATTCAGTACTTC.

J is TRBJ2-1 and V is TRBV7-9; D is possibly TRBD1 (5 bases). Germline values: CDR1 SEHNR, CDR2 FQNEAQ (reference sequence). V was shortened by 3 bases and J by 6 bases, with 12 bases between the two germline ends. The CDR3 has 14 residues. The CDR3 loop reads CASSFRVGVNEQFF. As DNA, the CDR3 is TGTGCCAGCAGCTTTCGTGTAGGGGTCAATGAGCAGTTCTTC.

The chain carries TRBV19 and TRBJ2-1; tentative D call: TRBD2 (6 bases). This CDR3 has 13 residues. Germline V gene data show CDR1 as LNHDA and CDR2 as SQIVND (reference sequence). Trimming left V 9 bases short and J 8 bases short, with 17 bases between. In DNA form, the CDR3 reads TGTGCCAGGGGGGGAAGCCCCCCTGATGAGCAGTTCTTC. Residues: CARGGSPPDEQFF.

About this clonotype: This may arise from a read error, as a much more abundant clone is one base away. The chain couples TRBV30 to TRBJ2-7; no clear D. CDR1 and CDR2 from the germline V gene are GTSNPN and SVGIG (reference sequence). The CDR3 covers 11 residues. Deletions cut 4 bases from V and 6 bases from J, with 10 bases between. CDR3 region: CAWNVWGEQYF. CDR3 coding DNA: TGTGCCTGGAATGTATGGGGCGAGCAGTACTTC.

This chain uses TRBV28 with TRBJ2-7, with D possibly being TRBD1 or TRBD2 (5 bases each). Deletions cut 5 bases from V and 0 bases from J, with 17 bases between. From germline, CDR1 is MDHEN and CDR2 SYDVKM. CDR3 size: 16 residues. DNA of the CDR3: TGTGCCAGCAGTACACCCGGGACCGAGGGCTCCTACGAGCAGTACTTC. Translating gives CASSTPGTEGSYEQYF. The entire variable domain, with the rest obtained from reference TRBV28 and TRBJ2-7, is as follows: DVKVTQSSRYLVKRTGEKVFLECVQDMDHENMFWYRQDPGLGLRLIYFSYDVKMKEKGDIPEGYSVSREKKERFSLILESASTNQTSMYLCASSTPGTEGSYEQYFGPGTRLTVT.

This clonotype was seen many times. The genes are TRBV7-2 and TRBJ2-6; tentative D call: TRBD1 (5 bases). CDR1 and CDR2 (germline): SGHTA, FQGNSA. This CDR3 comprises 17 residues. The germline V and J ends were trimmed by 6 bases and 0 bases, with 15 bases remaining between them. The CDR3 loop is CASSKTLTGSGANVLTF. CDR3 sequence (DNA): TGTGCCAGCAGTAAAACCCTAACAGGCTCTGGGGCCAACGTCCTGACTTTC.

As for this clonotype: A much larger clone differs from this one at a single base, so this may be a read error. CDR3 residues: CSAGDSVNYGYTF. The CDR3 nucleotides are TGCAGTGCTGGGGACAGTGTTAACTATGGCTACACCTTC. This chain joins TRBV20-1 and TRBJ1-2, with 7 bases aligning to TRBD1. CDR1 and CDR2 (germline): DFQATT, SNEGSKA (reference sequence). Germline trimming cut 5 bases from V and 1 base from J; bases unmatched to any gene: 4. This CDR3 is 13 amino acids long.

The CDR3 region has the DNA TGTGCCAGCAGGATAGATAACCAGACAGGGAATAATTCACCCCTCCACTTT. Protein sequence: CASRIDNQTGNNSPLHF. This chain links TRBV6-6 with TRBJ1-6; 7 nucleotides match TRBD1. The CDR3 consists of 17 residues. V lost 6 bases and J lost 5; bases outside the gene matches: 13. CDR1 is MNHNY and CDR2 is SVGAGI in the germline V gene (reference sequence).

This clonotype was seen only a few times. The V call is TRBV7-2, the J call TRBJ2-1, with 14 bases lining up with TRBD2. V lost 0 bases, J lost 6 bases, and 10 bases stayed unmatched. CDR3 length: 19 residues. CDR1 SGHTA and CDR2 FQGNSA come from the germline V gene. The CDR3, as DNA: TGTGCCAGCAGCTTAGCCCCCCCGAAGACTAGCGGGAGGGCCAATGAGCAGTTCTTC. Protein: CASSLAPPKTSGRANEQFF.

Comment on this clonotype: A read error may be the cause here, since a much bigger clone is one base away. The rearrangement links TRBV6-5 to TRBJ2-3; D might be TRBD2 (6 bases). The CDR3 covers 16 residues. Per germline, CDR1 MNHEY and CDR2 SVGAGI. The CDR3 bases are TGTGCCAGCAGTTACTCCACCGGGAGCGGTTCAGATGCGCAGTATTTT. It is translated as CASSYSTGSGSDAQYF.

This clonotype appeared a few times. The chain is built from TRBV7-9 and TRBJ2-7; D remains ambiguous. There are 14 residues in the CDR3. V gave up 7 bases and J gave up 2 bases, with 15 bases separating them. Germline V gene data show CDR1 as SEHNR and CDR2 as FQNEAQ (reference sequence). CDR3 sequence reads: CASTHILRPYEQYF. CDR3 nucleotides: TGTGCCAGCACCCACATCCTGAGACCCTACGAGCAGTACTTC.

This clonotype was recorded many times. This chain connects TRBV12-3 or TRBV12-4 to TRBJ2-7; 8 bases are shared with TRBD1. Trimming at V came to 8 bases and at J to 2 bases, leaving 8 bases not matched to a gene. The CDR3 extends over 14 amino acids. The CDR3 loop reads CASGWTGRTYEQYF. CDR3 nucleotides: TGTGCCAGCGGTTGGACAGGGCGGACCTACGAGCAGTACTTC.

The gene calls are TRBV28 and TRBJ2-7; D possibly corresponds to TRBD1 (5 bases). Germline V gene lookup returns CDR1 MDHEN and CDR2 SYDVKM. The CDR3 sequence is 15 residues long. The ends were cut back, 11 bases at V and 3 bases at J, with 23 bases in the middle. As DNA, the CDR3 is TGTGCCGGCACATCAGACTGGGGCGCAGACTACGAGCAGTACTTC. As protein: CAGTSDWGADYEQYF.

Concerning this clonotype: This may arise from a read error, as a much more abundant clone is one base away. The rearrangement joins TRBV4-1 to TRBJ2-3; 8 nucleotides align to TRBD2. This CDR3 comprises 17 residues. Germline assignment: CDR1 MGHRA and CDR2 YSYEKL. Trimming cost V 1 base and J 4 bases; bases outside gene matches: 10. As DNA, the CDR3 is TGCGCCAGCAGCCAAGTCCAGGGCGGGAGGCACGCAGATACGCAGTATTTT. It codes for CASSQVQGGRHADTQYF.

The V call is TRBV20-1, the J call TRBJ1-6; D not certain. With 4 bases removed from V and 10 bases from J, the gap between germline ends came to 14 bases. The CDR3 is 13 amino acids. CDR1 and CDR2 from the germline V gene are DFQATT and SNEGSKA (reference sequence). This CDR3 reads CSAIRAYPSPLHF. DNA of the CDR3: TGCAGTGCTATCCGTGCTTACCCCTCACCCCTCCACTTT.

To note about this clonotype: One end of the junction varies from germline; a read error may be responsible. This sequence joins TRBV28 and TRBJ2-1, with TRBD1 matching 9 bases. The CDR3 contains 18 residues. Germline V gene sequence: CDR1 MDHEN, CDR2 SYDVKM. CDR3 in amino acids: CANSSRYRGPPSYNEQFF. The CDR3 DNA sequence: TGTGCCAACAGTTCCCGCTACAGGGGGCCACCCTCCTACAATGAGCAGTTCTTC.

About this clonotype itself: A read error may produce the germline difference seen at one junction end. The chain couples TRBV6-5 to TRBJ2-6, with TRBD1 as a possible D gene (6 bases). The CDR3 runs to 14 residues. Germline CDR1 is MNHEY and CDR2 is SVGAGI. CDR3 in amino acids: CASSRYGTLNTEAF. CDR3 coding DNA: TGTGCCAGCAGCCGCTATGGGACACTGAACACTGAAGCTTTC.